This T cell receptor (beta chain) derives from a study of graft-versus-host responses after intestinal transplantation. Across the study: For two to four years after anti-thymocyte globulin induction, all recipients took tacrolimus and steroids.

In regard to this clone: What it binds is not known.

The table came from immunoSEQ multiplex PCR; TCRdb's copy has only in-frame clones and leaves some out. The sample shows around 110,000 clones, approximately 90% of them seen only once. Study findings and constraints: Recipient marrow held GvH clones, some first seen in ileum or blood.

Sequences were derived from unstimulated CD4+ T cells sorted from spleen or lymph node cells, sampled before intestinal transplant. The TCR sequence derives from a human donor who received an intestinal transplant.

CDR3 protein: CASSRNRVGGYTF. The CDR3 nucleotides are TGTGCCAGCAGCCGGAACAGGGTAGGTGGCTACACCTTC. V and J are TRBV27 and TRBJ1-2; the D gene is possibly TRBD1 (6 bases). CDR1 and CDR2 from the germline V gene are MNHEY and SMNVEV (reference sequence). V gave up 6 bases and J gave up 7 bases, with 15 bases separating them. The CDR3 loop spans 13 amino acids.